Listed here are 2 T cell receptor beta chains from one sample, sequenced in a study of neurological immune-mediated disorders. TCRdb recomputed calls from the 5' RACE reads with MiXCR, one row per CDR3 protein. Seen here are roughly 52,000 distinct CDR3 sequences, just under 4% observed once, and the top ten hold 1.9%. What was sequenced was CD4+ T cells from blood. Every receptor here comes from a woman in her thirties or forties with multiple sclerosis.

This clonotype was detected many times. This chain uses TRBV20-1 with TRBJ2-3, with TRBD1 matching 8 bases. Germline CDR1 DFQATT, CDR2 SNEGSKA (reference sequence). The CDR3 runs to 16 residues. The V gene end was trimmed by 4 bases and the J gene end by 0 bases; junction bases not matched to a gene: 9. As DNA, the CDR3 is TGCAGTGCTACCAACCAACAGGGGGAAAGCACAGATACGCAGTATTTT. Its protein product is CSATNQQGESTDTQYF.

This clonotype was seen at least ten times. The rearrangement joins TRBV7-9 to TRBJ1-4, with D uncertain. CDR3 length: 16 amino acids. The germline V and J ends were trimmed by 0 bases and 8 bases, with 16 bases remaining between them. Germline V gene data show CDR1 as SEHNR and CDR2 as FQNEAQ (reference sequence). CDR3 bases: TGTGCCAGCAGCTTAGCCGACGTCTCGGTCTTGGAAAAACTGTTTTTT. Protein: CASSLADVSVLEKLFF.